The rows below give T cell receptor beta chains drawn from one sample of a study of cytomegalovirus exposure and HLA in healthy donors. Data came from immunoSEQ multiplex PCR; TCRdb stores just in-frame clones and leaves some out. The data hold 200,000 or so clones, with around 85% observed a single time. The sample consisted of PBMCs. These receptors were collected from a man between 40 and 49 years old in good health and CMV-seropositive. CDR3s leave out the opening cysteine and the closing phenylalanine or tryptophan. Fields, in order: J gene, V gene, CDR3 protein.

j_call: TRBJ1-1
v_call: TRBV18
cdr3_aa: ASSAQGGPNTEAF

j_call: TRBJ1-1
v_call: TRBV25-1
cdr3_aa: ASSERRNLNTEAF

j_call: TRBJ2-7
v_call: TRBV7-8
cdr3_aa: ASSPAGTGNEQY

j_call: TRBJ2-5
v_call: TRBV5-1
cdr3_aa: ASSLGTGAGETQY

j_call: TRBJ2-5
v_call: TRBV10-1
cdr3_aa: ASRGQEETQY

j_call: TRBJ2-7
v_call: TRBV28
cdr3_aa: ASSLLAGGSYEQY

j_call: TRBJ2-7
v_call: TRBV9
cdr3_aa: ASSVEGASYEQY

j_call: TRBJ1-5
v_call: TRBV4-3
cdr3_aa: ASSQDQGVQPQH

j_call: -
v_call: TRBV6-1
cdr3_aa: ASSEIRVPSEQY

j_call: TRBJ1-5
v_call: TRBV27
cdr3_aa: ASAFEGQGRQPQH

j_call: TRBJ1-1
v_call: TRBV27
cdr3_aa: ASGDRGGETEAF

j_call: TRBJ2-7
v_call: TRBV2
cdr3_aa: ASSVGWDRDYEQY

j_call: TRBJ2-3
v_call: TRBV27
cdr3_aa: ASSLLAGGPTDTQY

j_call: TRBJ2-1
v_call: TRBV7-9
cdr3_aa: ASSPGDVREQF

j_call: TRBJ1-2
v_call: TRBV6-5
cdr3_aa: ATTPDRGYGYT

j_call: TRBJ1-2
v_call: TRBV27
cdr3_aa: ATHPGGYQGYT

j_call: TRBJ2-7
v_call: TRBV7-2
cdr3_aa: ASRSRQVFEQY

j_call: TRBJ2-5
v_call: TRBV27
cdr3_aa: ASSLGQGAMETQY

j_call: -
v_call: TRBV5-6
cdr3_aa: ASSQDRADYEQY

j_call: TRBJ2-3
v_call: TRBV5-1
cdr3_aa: ASKGAGGQVLDTQY

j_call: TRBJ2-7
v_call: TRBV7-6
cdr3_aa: ASSNGRRGEQY

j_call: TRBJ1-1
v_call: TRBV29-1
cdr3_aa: SVGPGGYTEAF